Listed here is a single T cell receptor beta chain. This sample was taken from a study of cytomegalovirus exposure and HLA in healthy donors. Per the germline V gene, CDR1 is SEHNR and CDR2 is FQNEAQ (reference sequence). Trimming took off 1 base at V and 1 base at J, with 13 bases between the two ends. The CDR3 covers 16 residues. 13 Jbeta primers and 60 Vbeta primers were used for the PCR. The repertoire was sequenced with immunoSEQ multiplex PCR; TCRdb's copy has only in-frame clones and lacks some. The sample comprises tens of thousands of clones, around 68% of which are singletons, and 5.5% to 7% rests with the top ten.

This receptor was taken from a man aged 25-40 years in good health and CMV-seronegative. The chain combines TRBV7-9 with TRBJ1-1; D is perhaps TRBD1 (5 bases). Sequencing used PBMCs. In DNA, the CDR3 is TGTGCCAGCAGCTTAGTCGGGGGGTCGCGGAACACTGAAGCTTTCTTT. This sequence encodes CASSLVGGSRNTEAFF.